This paragraph covers one TCR beta chain sequence. These data are taken from a study of blood T cell repertoires in COVID-19. For the study at large: Sites across the United States, Italy and Spain contributed samples from acute and convalescent COVID-19. Sources were T cells, B-cell-depleted T cells, or PBMCs; the material itself was cDNA or gDNA.

In the authors' workflow: Reference gene primer amplification gave nucleated cell count estimates. The assay was immunoSEQ multiplex PCR, and TCRdb's table has in-frame clones only and misses some. Clone size and V and J calls were adopted from that table, with D and trimming inferred from the DNA. This sample has more than 85,000 clones, with 85% found just once. V was trimmed by 8 bases and J by 4 bases, leaving 17 bases between them. Germline assignment: CDR1 MNHEY and CDR2 SVGAGI. The CDR3 is 15 residues long. Input material: peripheral blood. The clonotype originates from a man aged 45-65 years with acute or convalescent COVID-19. J is TRBJ2-2 and V is TRBV6-5, with a possible D match to TRBD1 (6 bases). CDR3 coding DNA: TGTGCCAGCCGCCCGACAGGAATTCCCACCGGGGAGCTGTTTTTT. The encoded protein is CASRPTGIPTGELFF.